This TCR beta chain was recovered during a study of T-cell reconstitution after alpha-beta-depleted transplantation in children (TCRdb year 2016). Looking at the study overall: The study quantitatively tracked T-cell immune reconstitution after TCRalphabeta/CD19-depleted allogeneic hematopoietic cell transplantation in children using TCR repertoire profiling. Results the study describes overall, beyond this receptor: Over the following months the frequencies of hyperexpanded clones went down, and after one year T-cell counts and TCRbeta diversity were mostly credited to newly produced T cells. In some patients, the high TCRbeta diversity seen at day 60 was put down to recipient T cells and intrathymic progenitors that had survived conditioning. Apparently early alphabetaT-cell count recovery about two months after transplant reportedly relied on only several hundred rapidly expanded clones derived from non-depleted graft cells.

The library was prepared using PCR. TCRdb names Illumina HiSeq 2500 as the instrument used. To normalize quantification of the TCRbeta repertoire, the TCR libraries were built with molecular barcoding that relied on unique molecular identifiers. TCRdb reprocessed the public reads (quality trimming at Q25 with fastp, clone calling with MiXCR) and kept in-frame beta chains. Identical CDR3 proteins give one entry, which carries the most common genes and DNA. Here the sample has 600,000 to 800,000 distinct CDR3 sequences; about 12% occur a single time. 0.79% of the sample is held by the ten biggest clonotypes. This clonotype was seen ten or more times. No antigen is known for it. Base qualities were left out, and no much larger clone turns up one base away. The treatment or condition label on this specimen signifies: allogeneic hematopoietic cell transplantation with graft depleted of TCRalphabeta T cells and CD19 B cells. Transplant recipients were children who received TCRalphabeta/CD19-depleted allogeneic hematopoietic cell grafts.

Including the terminal cysteine and phenylalanine, the CDR3 comprises 14 residues. Only the CDR3 DNA is retained, 42 bases long and in frame from the first base. Germline trimming amounts to 6 bases on V and 6 bases on J, with 7 as the count of junction bases outside the gene matches. Here the sequenced sample was PBMCs, taken before TCRalphabeta/CD19-depleted stem cell transplant. Recombination joined TRBV12-3 or TRBV12-4 with TRBJ1-4, and TRBD1 aligns with 7 junction nucleotides. This TCR was recovered from a girl aged 2-10 years with congenital amegakaryocytic thrombocytopenia, due to receive a stem cell transplant. The base sequence is TGTGCCAGCAGCGCCGGGACAGTGGATGAAAAACTGTTTTTT. This is translated as CASSAGTVDEKLFF.